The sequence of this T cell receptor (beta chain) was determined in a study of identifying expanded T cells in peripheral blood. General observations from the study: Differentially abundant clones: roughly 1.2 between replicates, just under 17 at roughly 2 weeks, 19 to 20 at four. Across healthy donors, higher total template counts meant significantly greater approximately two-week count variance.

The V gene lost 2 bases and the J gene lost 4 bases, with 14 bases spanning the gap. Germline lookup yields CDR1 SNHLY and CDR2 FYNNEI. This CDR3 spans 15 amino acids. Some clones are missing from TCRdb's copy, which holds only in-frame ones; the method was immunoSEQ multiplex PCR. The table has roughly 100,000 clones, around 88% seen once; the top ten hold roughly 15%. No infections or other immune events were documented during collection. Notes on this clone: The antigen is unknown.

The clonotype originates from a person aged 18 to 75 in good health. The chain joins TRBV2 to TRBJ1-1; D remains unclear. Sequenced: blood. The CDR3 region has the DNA TGTGCCAGCAGTGAAAGTTCGGGGTCGGCCACTGAAGCTTTCTTT. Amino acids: CASSESSGSATEAFF.